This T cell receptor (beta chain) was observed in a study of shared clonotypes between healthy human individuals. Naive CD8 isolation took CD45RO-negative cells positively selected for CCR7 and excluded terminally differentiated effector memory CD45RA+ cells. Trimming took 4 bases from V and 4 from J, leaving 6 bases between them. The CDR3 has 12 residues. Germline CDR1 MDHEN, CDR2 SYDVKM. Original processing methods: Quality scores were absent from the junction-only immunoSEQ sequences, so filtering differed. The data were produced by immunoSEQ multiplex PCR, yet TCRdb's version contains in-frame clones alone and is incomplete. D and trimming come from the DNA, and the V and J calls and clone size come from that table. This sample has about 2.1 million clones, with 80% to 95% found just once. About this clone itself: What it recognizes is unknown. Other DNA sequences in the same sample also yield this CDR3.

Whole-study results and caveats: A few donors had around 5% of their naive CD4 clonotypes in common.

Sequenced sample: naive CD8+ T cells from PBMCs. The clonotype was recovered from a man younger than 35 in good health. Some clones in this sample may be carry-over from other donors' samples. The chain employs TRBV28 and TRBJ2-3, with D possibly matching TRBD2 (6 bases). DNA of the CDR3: TGTGCCAGCAGTTGGGGGGCAGATACGCAGTATTTT. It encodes CASSWGADTQYF.